Shown below are 10 T cell receptor beta chains from a single sample sequenced in a study of cytotoxic CD8 clonotypes in ibrutinib-treated CLL. Data came from immunoSEQ multiplex PCR; TCRdb stores just in-frame clones and leaves some out. The table has about 180,000 clones, around 80% seen once. Sequencing used PBMCs, obtained after 24 months of ibrutinib treatment. The receptor set was obtained from a human donor with chronic lymphocytic leukemia.

V is TRBV27 and J is TRBJ1-1; D unclear. This CDR3 is built from 16 residues. The V end lost 1 base, the J end lost 4 bases, and 16 bases lay between the germline ends. Germline lookup yields CDR1 MNHEY and CDR2 SMNVEV (reference sequence). In nucleotides, the CDR3 is TGTGCCAGCAGTTTATGGGAGGGTACCCTTCTCACTGAAGCTTTCTTT. This encodes CASSLWEGTLLTEAFF.

This clone came up once. V gene TRBV5-8 combines with J gene TRBJ1-1, with 9 bases that match TRBD1. Germline V gene data show CDR1 as SGHTS and CDR2 as YDEGEE. This CDR3 region has 17 residues. Trimming took 0 bases from V and 5 from J; bases not matched to a gene: 11. The CDR3 region is CASSLAGTGLSRTEAFF. The CDR3 DNA sequence: TGTGCCAGCAGCTTGGCCGGGACAGGGTTATCCAGAACTGAAGCTTTCTTT.

V usage is TRBV28 and J usage is TRBJ2-7; D gene ambiguous. Germline lookup yields CDR1 MDHEN and CDR2 SYDVKM. The V gene lost 3 bases and the J gene lost 2 bases, with 14 bases spanning the gap. This CDR3 contains 15 residues. The CDR3 DNA sequence: TGTGCCAGCAGTTTGCTTCAGCGTGACCCCTACGAGCAGTACTTC. Protein product: CASSLLQRDPYEQYF. The whole variable domain, filled in from reference TRBV28 and TRBJ2-7, reads DVKVTQSSRYLVKRTGEKVFLECVQDMDHENMFWYRQDPGLGLRLIYFSYDVKMKEKGDIPEGYSVSREKKERFSLILESASTNQTSMYLCASSLLQRDPYEQYFGPGTRLTVT.

This clone was counted once. The chain links TRBV19 to TRBJ2-3; 8 nucleotides align to TRBD2. Per the germline V gene, CDR1 is LNHDA and CDR2 is SQIVND (reference sequence). This CDR3 is built from 14 residues. With V trimmed by 3 bases and J by 3 bases, 2 bases remained unmatched. The CDR3 coding sequence is TGTGCCAGTAGTATGGAGCGGGGGACAGATACGCAGTATTTT. As protein: CASSMERGTDTQYF.

The sample holds a few counts of this clone. Here the CDR3 reads CASSYSGLSEAFF. The DNA of the CDR3 is TGTGCCAGCAGTTACTCCGGACTTTCTGAAGCTTTCTTT. This chain connects TRBV6-5 to TRBJ1-1; D not certain. The germline V and J ends were trimmed by 0 bases and 6 bases, with 8 bases remaining between them. CDR1 is MNHEY and CDR2 is SVGAGI in the germline V gene. The CDR3 sequence is 13 residues long.

The V call is TRBV6-6, the J call TRBJ2-3, with TRBD2 identical over 15 bases. Per the germline V gene, CDR1 is MNHNY and CDR2 is SVGAGI (reference sequence). CDR3 length: 14 residues. With 4 bases clipped from V and 14 bases from J, the junction kept 7 bases outside the gene matches. The CDR3 DNA reads as TGTGCCAGCAGTTCTGGGACTAGCGGGAGGCTGGGGTATTTT. Protein: CASSSGTSGRLGYF.

This sequence joins TRBV4-2 and TRBJ1-2, with D tentatively TRBD1 (6 bases). Germline lookup yields CDR1 LGHNA and CDR2 YNFKEQ. CDR3 length: 15 amino acids. V dropped 2 bases and J dropped 4 bases, with 14 bases sitting between them. CDR3 sequence: CASSQQKGVGYGYTF. DNA for the CDR3: TGTGCCAGCAGCCAACAGAAGGGGGTGGGCTATGGCTACACCTTC.

The V call is TRBV11-3, the J call TRBJ2-1, with a weak D call TRBD1 (6 bases). The CDR3 length is 14 residues. Trimming stripped 5 bases from V and 7 bases from J, with 15 bases between. Germline V gene lookup returns CDR1 SGHNT and CDR2 YENEEA. CDR3 in amino acids: CASSQPGQENEQFF. Written as DNA, the CDR3 is TGTGCCAGCAGCCAGCCGGGACAAGAGAATGAGCAGTTCTTC.

V gene TRBV6-5 combines with J gene TRBJ2-7; perhaps TRBD2 as D (6 bases). Germline CDR1 reads MNHEY; CDR2 reads SVGAGI. This CDR3 comprises 16 residues. Trimming cost V 4 bases and J 0 bases, with 16 bases left between them. CDR3 DNA: TGTGCCAGCAGTTTTACCGGGACTGCCAGCTCCTACGAGCAGTACTTC. Translation gives CASSFTGTASSYEQYF.

This clone was detected only once. V usage is TRBV7-3 and J usage is TRBJ1-1; D is unresolved. With 4 bases removed from V and 8 bases from J, the gap between germline ends came to 8 bases. The CDR3 covers 11 residues. CDR1 and CDR2 (germline): SGHTA, FQGTGA. Here the CDR3 reads CASSSRGEAFF. For the CDR3, the DNA is TGTGCCAGCAGCTCCCGTGGGGAAGCTTTCTTT.